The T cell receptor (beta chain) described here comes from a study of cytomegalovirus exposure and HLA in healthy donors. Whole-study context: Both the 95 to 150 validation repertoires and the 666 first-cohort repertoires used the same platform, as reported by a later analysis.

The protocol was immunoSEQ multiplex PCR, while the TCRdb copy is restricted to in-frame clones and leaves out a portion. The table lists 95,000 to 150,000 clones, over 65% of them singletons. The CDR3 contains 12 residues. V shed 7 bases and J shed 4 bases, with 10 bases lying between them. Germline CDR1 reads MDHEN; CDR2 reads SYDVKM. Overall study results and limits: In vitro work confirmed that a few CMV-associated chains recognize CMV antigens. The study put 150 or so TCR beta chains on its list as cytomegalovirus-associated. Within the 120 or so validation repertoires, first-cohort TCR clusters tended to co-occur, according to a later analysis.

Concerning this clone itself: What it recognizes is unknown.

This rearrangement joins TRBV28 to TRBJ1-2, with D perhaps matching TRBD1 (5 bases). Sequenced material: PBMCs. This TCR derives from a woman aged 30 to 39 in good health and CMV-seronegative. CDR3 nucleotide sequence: TGTGCCAGCACCCAGGGAGGCTATGGCTACACCTTC. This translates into CASTQGGYGYTF.